The next 3 T cell receptor beta chains were all read from a single sample in a study of OX40 agonist ivuxolimab in advanced cancers. Some clones are missing from TCRdb's copy, which holds only in-frame ones; the method was immunoSEQ multiplex PCR. The profile shows fewer than 750 clones, around two thirds of them singletons. The material sequenced was CD4+ or CD8+ T cells sorted from blood, taken in a trial of the OX40 agonist ivuxolimab. Every receptor here comes from an adult with an advanced solid tumor such as melanoma, head and neck, liver or kidney cancer.

The chain links TRBV11-3 to TRBJ2-5; possible D gene TRBD2, 5 bases. CDR3 size: 16 residues. Germline assignment: CDR1 SGHNT and CDR2 YENEEA. V lost 7 bases and J 5 bases, leaving 23 bases between the germline ends. In DNA, the CDR3 is TGTGCCAGCATCCGAAACTACGGGGTGGTAGGGGAGACCCAGTACTTC. Translated: CASIRNYGVVGETQYF.

This clone came up once. The chain couples TRBV11-3 to TRBJ2-7; perhaps TRBD1 as D (8 bases). Between the trimmed V and J ends, which lost 3 bases and 7 bases, there was a span of 16 bases. Germline-derived CDR1 and CDR2 are SGHNT and YENEEA. The CDR3 contains 14 residues. The CDR3 spells CASSFSQGGKEQYF. The CDR3, as DNA: TGTGCCAGCAGCTTTTCACAGGGGGGGAAGGAGCAGTACTTC.

The rearrangement joins TRBV7-4 to TRBJ2-1; possibly TRBD1 or TRBD2 for D (5 bases each). The V end was cut by 6 bases, the J end by 2 bases, with 14 bases between. The CDR3 is made up of 15 amino acids. Germline lookup yields CDR1 SGHVT and CDR2 SQSDAQ. CDR3 in DNA: TGTGCCAGCAGGGGGGATCTTAGGACCTACAATGAGCAGTTCTTC. This translates into CASRGDLRTYNEQFF. Together with reference TRBV7-4 and TRBJ2-1, the CDR3 gives the full variable domain: GAGVSQSPRYKVAKRGRDVALRCDSISGHVTLYWYRQTLGQGSEVLTYSQSDAQRDKSGRPSGRFSAERPERSVSTLKIQRTEQGDSAVYLCASRGDLRTYNEQFFGPGTRLTVL.